This TCR beta chain was documented in a study of blood T cell repertoires in COVID-19. As for the study in general: The United States, Italy and Spain supplied acute and convalescent COVID-19 samples. The analysed material was cDNA or gDNA that came from T cells, B-cell-depleted T cells, or PBMCs.

Source study methods: Amplifying reference gene primers gave estimates of nucleated cell counts. The protocol was immunoSEQ multiplex PCR, while the TCRdb copy is restricted to in-frame clones and leaves out a portion. Clone size and the V and J calls come from that table; the DNA yielded D and trimming. The sample shows about 220,000 clones, around 84% of them seen only once. Deletions cut 7 bases from V and 3 bases from J, with 19 bases between. The CDR3 is 15 amino acids. In germline, CDR1 is SNHLY, CDR2 FYNNEI. The chain has TRBV2 and TRBJ2-7, with a weak D call TRBD1 (5 bases). The receptor's source is a man aged 50 or older who had recovered from COVID-19. Sequenced: peripheral blood. The CDR3 DNA is TGTGCCAGCAATTTGAAGCAGGGCGCAAACTACGAGCAGTACTTC. Translating gives CASNLKQGANYEQYF.